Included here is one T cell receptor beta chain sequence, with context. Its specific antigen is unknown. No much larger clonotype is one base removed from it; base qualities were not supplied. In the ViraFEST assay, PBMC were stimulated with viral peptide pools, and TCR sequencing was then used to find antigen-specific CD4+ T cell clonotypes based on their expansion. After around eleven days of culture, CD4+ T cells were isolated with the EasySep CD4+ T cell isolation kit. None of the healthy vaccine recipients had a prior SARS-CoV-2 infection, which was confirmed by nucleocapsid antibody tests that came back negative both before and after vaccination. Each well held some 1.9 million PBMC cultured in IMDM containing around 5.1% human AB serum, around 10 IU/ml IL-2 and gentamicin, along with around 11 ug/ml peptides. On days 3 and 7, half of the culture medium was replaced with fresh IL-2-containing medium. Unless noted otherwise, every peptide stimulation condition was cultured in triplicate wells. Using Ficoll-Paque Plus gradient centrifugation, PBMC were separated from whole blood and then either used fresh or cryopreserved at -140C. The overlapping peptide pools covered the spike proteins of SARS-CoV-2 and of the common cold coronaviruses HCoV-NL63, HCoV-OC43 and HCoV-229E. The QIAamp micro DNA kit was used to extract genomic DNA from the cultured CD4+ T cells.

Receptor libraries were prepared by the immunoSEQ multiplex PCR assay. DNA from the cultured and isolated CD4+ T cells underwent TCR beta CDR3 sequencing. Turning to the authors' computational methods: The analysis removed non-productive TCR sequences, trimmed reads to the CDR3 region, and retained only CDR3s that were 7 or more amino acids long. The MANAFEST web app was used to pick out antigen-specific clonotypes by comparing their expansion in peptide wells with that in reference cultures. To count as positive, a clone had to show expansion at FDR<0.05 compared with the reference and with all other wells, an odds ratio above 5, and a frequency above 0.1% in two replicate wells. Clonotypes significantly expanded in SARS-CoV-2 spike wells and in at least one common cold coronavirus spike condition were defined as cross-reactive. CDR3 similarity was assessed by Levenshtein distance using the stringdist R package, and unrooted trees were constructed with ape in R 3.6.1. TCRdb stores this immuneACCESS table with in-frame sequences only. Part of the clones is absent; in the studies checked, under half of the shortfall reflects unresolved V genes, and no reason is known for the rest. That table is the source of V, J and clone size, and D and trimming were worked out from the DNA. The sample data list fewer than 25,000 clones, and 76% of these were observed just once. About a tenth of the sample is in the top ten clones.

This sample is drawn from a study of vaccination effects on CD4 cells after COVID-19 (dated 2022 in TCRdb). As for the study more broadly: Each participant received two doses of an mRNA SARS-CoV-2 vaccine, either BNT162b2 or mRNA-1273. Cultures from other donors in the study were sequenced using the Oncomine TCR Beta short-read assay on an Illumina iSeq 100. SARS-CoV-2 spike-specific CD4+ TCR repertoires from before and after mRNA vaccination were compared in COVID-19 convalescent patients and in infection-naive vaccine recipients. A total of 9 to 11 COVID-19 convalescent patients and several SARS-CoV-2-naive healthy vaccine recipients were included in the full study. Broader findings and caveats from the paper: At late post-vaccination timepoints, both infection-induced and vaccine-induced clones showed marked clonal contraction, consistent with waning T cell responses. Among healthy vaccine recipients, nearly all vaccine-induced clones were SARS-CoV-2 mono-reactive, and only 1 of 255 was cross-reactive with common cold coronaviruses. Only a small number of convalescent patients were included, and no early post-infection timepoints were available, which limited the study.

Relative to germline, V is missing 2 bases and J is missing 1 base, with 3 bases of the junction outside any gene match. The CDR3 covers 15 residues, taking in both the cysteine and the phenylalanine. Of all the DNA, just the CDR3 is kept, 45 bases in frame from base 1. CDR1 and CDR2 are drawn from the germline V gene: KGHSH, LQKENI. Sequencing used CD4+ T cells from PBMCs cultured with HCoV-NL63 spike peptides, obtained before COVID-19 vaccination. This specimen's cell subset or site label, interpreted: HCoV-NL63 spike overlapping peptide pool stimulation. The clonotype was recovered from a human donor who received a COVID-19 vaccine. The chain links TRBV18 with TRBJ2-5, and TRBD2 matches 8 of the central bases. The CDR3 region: CASSPIAGSQETQYF. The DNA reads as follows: TGTGCCAGCTCACCAATAGCGGGGAGCCAAGAGACCCAGTACTTC.